What follows are 3 T cell receptor beta chains derived from one specimen sequenced in a study of blood T cell repertoires in COVID-19 (dated by TCRdb to the early 2020s). Receptors were amplified or captured by the immunoSEQ multiplex PCR assay. Held by TCRdb, this immuneACCESS table contains in-frame sequences only and omits some clones. Under half of the omission traces to an unresolved V gene where checked; the cause of the rest is unknown. The sample table lists 380,000 or so clones, roughly 90% of them with a count of one. The ten most abundant clones make up 1% to 1.5% of the sample. Sequencing used peripheral blood. The receptor source for this set is a middle-aged man with acute or convalescent COVID-19.

This chain joins TRBV28 and TRBJ2-1; 9 bases align to TRBD2. V was pared by 6 bases and J by 0 bases, with 9 bases of the junction left unmatched. The CDR3 is 17 amino acids. Germline V gene data show CDR1 as MDHEN and CDR2 as SYDVKM. The CDR3 region is CASRPSAGGRSYNEQFF. CDR3 DNA: TGTGCCAGCAGACCATCAGCGGGAGGCCGCTCCTACAATGAGCAGTTCTTC.

J is TRBJ2-5 and V is TRBV7-2; the match to TRBD2 covers 9 bases. The CDR3 is 19 amino acids. V lost 2 bases to trimming and J lost 7 bases; unmatched junction nucleotides: 20. Germline values: CDR1 SGHTA, CDR2 FQGNSA. The DNA for the CDR3 is TGTGCCAGCAGCTTAATATCTCTCTCGGCGGGAGGGCTCCTCGGGACCCAGTACTTC. Residues: CASSLISLSAGGLLGTQYF.

The J gene is TRBJ1-1, the V gene TRBV10-3; TRBD1 agrees at 8 bases. With V trimmed by 3 bases and J by 1 base, 4 bases remained unmatched. The germline V gene has CDR1 ENHRY and CDR2 SYGVKD. The CDR3 is 15 amino acids. CDR3 residues: CAISDRGQENTEAFF. In DNA, the CDR3 is TGTGCCATCAGTGATAGGGGACAGGAGAACACTGAAGCTTTCTTT.